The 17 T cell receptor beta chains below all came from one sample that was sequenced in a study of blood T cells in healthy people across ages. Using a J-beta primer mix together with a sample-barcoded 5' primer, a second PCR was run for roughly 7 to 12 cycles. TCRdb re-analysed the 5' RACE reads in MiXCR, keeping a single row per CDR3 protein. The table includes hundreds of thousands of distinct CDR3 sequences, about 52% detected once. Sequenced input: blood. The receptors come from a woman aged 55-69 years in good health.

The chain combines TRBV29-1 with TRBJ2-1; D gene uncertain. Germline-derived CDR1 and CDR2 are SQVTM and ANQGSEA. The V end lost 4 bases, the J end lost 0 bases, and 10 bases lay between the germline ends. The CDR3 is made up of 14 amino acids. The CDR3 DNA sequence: TGCAGCGTTGGGCCGTCAAGCTCCTACAATGAGCAGTTCTTC. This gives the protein CSVGPSSSYNEQFF.

Written as DNA, the CDR3 is TGCGCCAGCAGCCCTACAGGGGTGGCCTCGTCCCAGTACTTC. Protein sequence: CASSPTGVASSQYF. V is TRBV5-1 and J is TRBJ2-5, with 7 bases lining up with TRBD1. Germline-derived CDR1 and CDR2 are SGHRS and YFSETQ. The length of the CDR3 is 14 residues. The V segment lost 4 bases and the J segment 9 bases; nucleotides outside the gene matches: 12.

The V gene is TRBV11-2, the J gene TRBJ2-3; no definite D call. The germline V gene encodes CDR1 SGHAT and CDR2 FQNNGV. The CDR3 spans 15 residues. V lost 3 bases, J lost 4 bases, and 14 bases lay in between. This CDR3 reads CASSLLYRAADTQYF. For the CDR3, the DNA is TGTGCCAGCAGCTTGCTGTACCGGGCGGCAGATACGCAGTATTTT.

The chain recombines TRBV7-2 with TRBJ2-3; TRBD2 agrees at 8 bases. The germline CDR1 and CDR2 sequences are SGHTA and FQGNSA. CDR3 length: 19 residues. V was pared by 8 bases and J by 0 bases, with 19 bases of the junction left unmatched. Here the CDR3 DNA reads TGTGCCAGCGGCCCTCGCCCGACTAGCGTTCCTACTAGCACAGATACGCAGTATTTT. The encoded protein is CASGPRPTSVPTSTDTQYF.

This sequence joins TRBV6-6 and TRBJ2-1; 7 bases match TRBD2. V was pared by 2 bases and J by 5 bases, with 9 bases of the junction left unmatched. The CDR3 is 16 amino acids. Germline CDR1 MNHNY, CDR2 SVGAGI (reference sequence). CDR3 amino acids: CASSYDPRGTNNEQFF. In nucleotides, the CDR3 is TGTGCCAGCAGTTACGACCCCCGGGGGACTAACAATGAGCAGTTCTTC.

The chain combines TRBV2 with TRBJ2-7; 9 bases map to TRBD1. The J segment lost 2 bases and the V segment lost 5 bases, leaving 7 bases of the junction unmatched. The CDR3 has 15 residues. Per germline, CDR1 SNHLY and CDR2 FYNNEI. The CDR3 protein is CASSQTGGHPYEQYF. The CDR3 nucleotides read TGTGCCAGCAGTCAAACAGGGGGCCATCCCTACGAGCAGTACTTC.

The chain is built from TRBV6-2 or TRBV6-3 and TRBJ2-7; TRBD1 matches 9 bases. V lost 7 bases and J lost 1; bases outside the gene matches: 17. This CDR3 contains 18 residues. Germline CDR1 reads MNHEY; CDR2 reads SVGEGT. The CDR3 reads CASTFHTRGQGRSYEQYF. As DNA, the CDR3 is TGTGCCAGCACCTTTCACACCCGCGGACAGGGGAGGTCCTACGAGCAGTACTTC.

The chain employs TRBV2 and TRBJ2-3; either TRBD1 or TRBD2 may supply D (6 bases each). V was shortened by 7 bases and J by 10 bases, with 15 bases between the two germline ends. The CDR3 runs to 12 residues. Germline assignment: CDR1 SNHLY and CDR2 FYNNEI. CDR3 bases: TGTGCCAGCAAAAACGGGGGCGAAGCGCAGTATTTT. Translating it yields CASKNGGEAQYF.

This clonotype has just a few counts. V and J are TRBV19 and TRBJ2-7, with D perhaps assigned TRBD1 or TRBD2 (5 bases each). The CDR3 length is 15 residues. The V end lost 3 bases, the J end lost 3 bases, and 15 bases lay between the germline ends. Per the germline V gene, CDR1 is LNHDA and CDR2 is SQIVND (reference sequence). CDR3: CASSIRSGQNYEQYF. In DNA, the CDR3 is TGTGCCAGTAGTATCAGGTCGGGGCAAAACTACGAGCAGTACTTC.

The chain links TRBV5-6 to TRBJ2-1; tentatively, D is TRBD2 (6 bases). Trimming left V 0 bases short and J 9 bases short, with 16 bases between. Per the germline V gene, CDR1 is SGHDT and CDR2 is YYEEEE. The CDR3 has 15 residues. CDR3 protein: CASSLAPGVESEQFF. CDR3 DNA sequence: TGTGCCAGCAGCTTGGCCCCGGGAGTAGAAAGTGAGCAGTTCTTC.

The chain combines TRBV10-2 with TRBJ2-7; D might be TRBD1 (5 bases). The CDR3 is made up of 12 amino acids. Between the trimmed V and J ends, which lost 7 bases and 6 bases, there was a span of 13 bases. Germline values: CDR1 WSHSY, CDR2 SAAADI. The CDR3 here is CASKGQGGEQYF. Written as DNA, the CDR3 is TGCGCCAGCAAAGGTCAGGGTGGCGAGCAGTACTTC.

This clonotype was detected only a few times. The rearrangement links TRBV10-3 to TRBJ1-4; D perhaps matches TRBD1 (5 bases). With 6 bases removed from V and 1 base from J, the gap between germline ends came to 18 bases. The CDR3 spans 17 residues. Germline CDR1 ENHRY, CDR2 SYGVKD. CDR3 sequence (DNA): TGTGCCATCAGCTTTAGCCCAGGGAGGGGAACTAATGAAAAACTGTTTTTT. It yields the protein CAISFSPGRGTNEKLFF.

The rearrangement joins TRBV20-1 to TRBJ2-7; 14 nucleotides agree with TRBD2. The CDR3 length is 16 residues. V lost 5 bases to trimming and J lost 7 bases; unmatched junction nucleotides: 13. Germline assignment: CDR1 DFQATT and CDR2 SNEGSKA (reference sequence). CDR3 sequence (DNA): TGCAGTGCTCAACCCGGGACTAGCGGGAGTGCATTGGAGCAGTACTTC. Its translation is CSAQPGTSGSALEQYF.

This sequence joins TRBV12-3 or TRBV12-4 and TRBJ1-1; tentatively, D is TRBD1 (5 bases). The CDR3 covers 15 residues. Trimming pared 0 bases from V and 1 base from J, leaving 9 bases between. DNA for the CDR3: TGTGCCAGCAGTTTAGCCCGCGGGGCGAACACTGAAGCTTTCTTT. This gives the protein CASSLARGANTEAFF.

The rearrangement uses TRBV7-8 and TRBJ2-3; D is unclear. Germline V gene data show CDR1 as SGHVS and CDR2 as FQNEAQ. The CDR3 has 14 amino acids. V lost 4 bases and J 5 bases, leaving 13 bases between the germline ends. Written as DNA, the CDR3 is TGTGCCAGCAGCTGGCTGCCGATGGAAGATACGCAGTATTTT. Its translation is CASSWLPMEDTQYF.

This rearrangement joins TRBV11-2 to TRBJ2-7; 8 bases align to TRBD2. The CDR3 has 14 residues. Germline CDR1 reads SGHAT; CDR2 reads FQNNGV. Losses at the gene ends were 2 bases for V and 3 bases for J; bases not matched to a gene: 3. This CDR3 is CASSLRGGDYEQYF. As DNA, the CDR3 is TGTGCCAGCAGCTTACGGGGGGGGGACTACGAGCAGTACTTC.

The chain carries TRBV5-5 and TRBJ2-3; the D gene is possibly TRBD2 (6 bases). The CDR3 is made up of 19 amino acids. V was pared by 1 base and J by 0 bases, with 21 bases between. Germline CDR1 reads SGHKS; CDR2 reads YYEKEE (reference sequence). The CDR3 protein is CASSLITGRLPLSTDTQYF. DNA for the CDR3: TGTGCCAGCAGCTTGATTACGGGGAGGTTACCGCTTAGCACAGATACGCAGTATTTT.